This TCR beta chain was identified in a study of CD8+ T cells in alopecia areata. This CDR3 is 16 amino acids long. Looked up from germline, CDR1 is SGHRS and CDR2 is YFSETQ. Deletions cut 4 bases from V and 6 bases from J, with 19 bases between. Extracted RNA was reverse transcribed, and the resulting cDNA served as sequencing template. Repertoires were generated with immunoSEQ multiplex PCR, while TCRdb's copy carries only in-frame clones and drops some. The sample shows fewer than 150,000 clones, 55% to 70% of them seen only once. This TCR derives from a human donor in good health. The sample comprised CD4+ T cells sorted from blood. V and J are TRBV5-1 and TRBJ1-4; D remains unclear. CDR3 in amino acids: CASSEDPWERDEKLFF. DNA of the CDR3: TGCGCCAGCAGCGAGGACCCTTGGGAGAGGGATGAAAAACTGTTTTTT.